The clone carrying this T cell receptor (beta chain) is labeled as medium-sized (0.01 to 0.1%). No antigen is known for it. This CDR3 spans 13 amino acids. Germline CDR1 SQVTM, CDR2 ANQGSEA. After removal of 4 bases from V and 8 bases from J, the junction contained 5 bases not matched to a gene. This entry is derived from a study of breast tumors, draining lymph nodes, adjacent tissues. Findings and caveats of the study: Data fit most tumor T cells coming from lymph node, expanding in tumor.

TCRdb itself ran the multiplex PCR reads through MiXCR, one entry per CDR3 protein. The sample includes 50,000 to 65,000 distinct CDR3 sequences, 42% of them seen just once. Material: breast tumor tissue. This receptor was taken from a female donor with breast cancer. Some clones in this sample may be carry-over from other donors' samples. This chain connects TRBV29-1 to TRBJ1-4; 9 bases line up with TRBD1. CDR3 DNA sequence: TGCAGCGTTGTGGGACAGGGTGAAGAAAAACTGTTTTTT. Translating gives CSVVGQGEEKLFF. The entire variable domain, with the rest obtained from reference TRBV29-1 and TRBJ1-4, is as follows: SAVISQKPSRDICQRGTSLTIQCQVDSQVTMMFWYRQQPGQSLTLIATANQGSEATYESGFVIDKFPISRPNLTFSTLTVSNMSPEDSSIYLCSVVGQGEEKLFFGSGTQLSVL.